These T cell receptor beta chains were read from a single sample in a study of blood T cells in healthy people across ages. TCRdb reanalysed the 5' RACE reads using MiXCR and keeps one entry per CDR3 protein. The table lists 730,000 or so distinct CDR3 sequences, around two fifths of them singletons. Sequences were obtained from blood. These receptors all stem from an elderly man in good health. Each CDR3 is given with its conserved first and last residue. The D gene is left open where the match is weak. Clone sizes are given selectively: once, few, many, or a class where the clone is expanded.

clone_size d_call j_call v_call cdr3_aa cdr3_nt
. . TRBJ1-5 TRBV7-6 CASSSSTEPFNQPQHF TGTGCCAGCAGCTCATCGACAGAGCCCTTCAATCAGCCCCAGCATTTT
. TRBD1 TRBJ1-2 TRBV6-4 CASSADRGCGYTF TGTGCCAGCAGTGCGGACAGGGGCTGTGGCTACACCTTC
. . TRBJ2-5 TRBV11-2 CASSSSTGKQWETQYF TGTGCCAGCAGCTCTTCCACAGGAAAACAGTGGGAGACCCAGTACTTC
few . TRBJ1-4 TRBV20-1 CSAPNEGQGSEKLFF TGCAGTGCCCCAAATGAGGGGCAGGGATCTGAAAAACTGTTTTTT
. . TRBJ2-2 TRBV6-1 CATKRDGYENTGELFF TGTGCCACCAAGAGAGACGGGTACGAGAACACCGGGGAGCTGTTTTTT
. . TRBJ2-3 TRBV29-1 CSVEGSTNTQYF TGCAGCGTTGAGGGAAGTACAAATACGCAGTATTTT
few TRBD1 TRBJ1-1 TRBV29-1 CSVSGTGRAFF TGCAGCGTTTCCGGGACAGGTAGAGCTTTCTTT
. . TRBJ1-6 TRBV3-1 CASSQGGTGGSPLHF TGTGCCAGCAGCCAAGGTGGGACGGGAGGCTCACCCCTCCACTTT
. TRBD1 TRBJ2-3 TRBV30 CAWSAQGVSTDTQYF TGTGCCTGGAGTGCACAGGGGGTTAGCACAGATACGCAGTATTTT
many . TRBJ2-7 TRBV29-1 CSVVILGAGEQYF TGCAGCGTTGTTATTTTAGGGGCGGGCGAGCAGTACTTC
. . TRBJ1-2 TRBV28 CASSLPTRERHGYTF TGTGCCAGCAGTTTGCCTACAAGAGAAAGGCATGGCTACACCTTC
. . TRBJ2-7 TRBV11-2 CASSPTVLQGYEQYF TGTGCCAGCAGCCCCACAGTTCTCCAGGGCTACGAGCAGTACTTC
. . TRBJ1-2 TRBV12-3/TRBV12-4 CASSLYGYGSDTF TGTGCCAGCAGTTTATACGGGTACGGGTCGGACACCTTC
. TRBD2 TRBJ2-1 TRBV7-8 CASSWEERGLDEQFF TGTGCCAGCAGCTGGGAGGAGCGGGGGTTAGATGAGCAGTTCTTC
. . TRBJ2-3 TRBV6-5 CASLTRAEEGTDTQYF TGTGCCAGCCTTACCAGGGCAGAAGAAGGCACAGATACGCAGTATTTT
few . TRBJ2-1 TRBV9 CASSVAIQGPRNEQFF TGTGCCAGCAGCGTAGCTATCCAGGGTCCCCGCAATGAGCAGTTCTTC